This TCR beta chain comes out of a study of T cells expressing NK-cell markers. Study-wide context: Sequencing of TCR beta repertoires drew on sorted CD3+CD56+NKG2C+, CD3+CD56+NKG2C- and CD3+CD56-NKG2C+ T cells. Sequencing covered eight donors, seven HCMV-seropositive and one seronegative. Notes on the study in general: Unclear, still, was the HCMV specificity of the expanded NKG2C+ T cell clones. These same clonotypes (in a few donors) also led the CD3+CD56-NKG2C+ fraction.

CDR1 and CDR2 from the germline V gene are SGHRS and YFSETQ. This CDR3 contains 16 residues. As to this clonotype: Its antigen is unidentified.

TCRdb re-called the 5' RACE reads; one entry per CDR3 protein, DNA not given. Recorded for this sample: roughly 420,000 distinct CDR3 sequences. This sequence originates from a woman aged 18 to 75 in good health. What was sequenced was blood T cells: a sorted CD56 or NKG2C T cell subset, CD4+ or CD8+ T cells, or bulk PBMC T cells (not recorded which). The gene calls are TRBV5-1 and TRBJ2-3; the TCRdb call, TRBD1, lacks DNA for checking. The CDR3 spells CASSLSWATGADTQYF.